This is a list of T cell receptor beta chains from one sample in a study of T-cell reconstitution after alpha-beta-depleted transplantation in children. TCRdb processed the PCR reads anew with MiXCR; each CDR3 protein has one entry. The table shows just under 350,000 distinct CDR3 sequences, with under 20% occurring only once. The sequenced sample was PBMCs, mostly from graft donor cells, obtained 360 days after TCRalphabeta/CD19-depleted stem cell transplant. These receptors were obtained from a male patient between 2 and 10 years old who had a stem cell transplant for acute lymphoblastic leukemia, so the T cells may come from the graft donor. The CDR3 runs from the conserved cysteine through the conserved F or W. The D gene is left open where the match is weak. A clone size is listed for some rows: how often the clone was seen (once, few, many), or a class if it is expanded.

v_call	clone_size	j_call	d_call	cdr3_nt	cdr3_aa
TRBV4-3	NA	TRBJ1-1	TRBD1	TGCGCCAGCAGCCATAACAGGGGGAACACTGAAGCTTTCTTT	CASSHNRGNTEAFF
TRBV6-2/TRBV6-3	few	TRBJ2-5	TRBD2	TGTGCCAGCAGTTATAGCGGGCGCGAACAAGAGACCCAGTACTTC	CASSYSGREQETQYF
TRBV21-1	few	TRBJ2-7	NA	TGTGCCAGCAGCAAAGGAGACAGGGGCCACGAGCAGTACTTC	CASSKGDRGHEQYF
TRBV12-3/TRBV12-4	NA	TRBJ2-7	TRBD1	TGTGCCAGCAGTTTAGGTCCTCGGGACAGGGGCGACGAGCAGTACTTC	CASSLGPRDRGDEQYF
TRBV5-8	NA	TRBJ2-1	NA	TGTGCCAGCAGCTTGGCGTTTAAGACTGCGTACAATGAGCAGTTCTTC	CASSLAFKTAYNEQFF
TRBV4-3	NA	TRBJ1-4	TRBD1	TGCGCCAGCAGCCAAGATTGGGGACAGGGTCAGGGGATTGAAAAACTGTTTTTT	CASSQDWGQGQGIEKLFF
TRBV13	NA	TRBJ2-1	NA	TGTGCCAGCAGCTCCGTCGGGTGGGACAATGAGCAGTTCTTC	CASSSVGWDNEQFF
TRBV12-3/TRBV12-4	NA	TRBJ2-7	TRBD1	TGTGCCAGTACCGGGACAGGGTCCTACGAGCAGTACTTC	CASTGTGSYEQYF
TRBV6-4	NA	TRBJ2-6	TRBD1	TGTGCCGTGAAAACAGGGGGCAGTCCTTCTGGGGCCAACGTCCTGACTTTC	CAVKTGGSPSGANVLTF
TRBV12-3/TRBV12-4	many	TRBJ2-7	NA	TGTGCCAGCAGTTTTGTTGGTTCCTACGAGCAGTACTTC	CASSFVGSYEQYF
TRBV7-2	NA	TRBJ2-3	NA	TGTGCCAGCAGCGTCAGGGCCGGGTCCGATACGCAGTATTTT	CASSVRAGSDTQYF
TRBV12-3/TRBV12-4	NA	TRBJ2-2	NA	TGTGCCAGCAGTTTAATCGGAGGATGGGGATCCGGGGAGCTGTTTTTT	CASSLIGGWGSGELFF
TRBV20-1	few	TRBJ2-7	TRBD2	TGCAGTGCCCTAGCGGGAGGTCCCTACGAGCAGTACTTC	CSALAGGPYEQYF
TRBV4-1	many	TRBJ2-6	NA	TGCGCCAGCAGCCGTCTTCCTTTCTACTCTGGGGCCAACGTCCTGACTTTC	CASSRLPFYSGANVLTF
TRBV6-5	many	TRBJ1-6	TRBD1	TGTGCCAGCAGTTATTGGACAGGGAATTCACCCCTCCACTTT	CASSYWTGNSPLHF
TRBV7-3	NA	TRBJ2-1	NA	TGTGCCAGCAGCTTAAGCCCTGCGGAATACAATGAGCAGTTCTTC	CASSLSPAEYNEQFF
TRBV15	NA	TRBJ2-7	TRBD2	TGTGCCACCAGCAGAGACCTAGCGGTGACCTACGAGCAGTACTTC	CATSRDLAVTYEQYF
TRBV7-2	NA	TRBJ2-5	NA	TGTGCCAGCAGCTTAACCGGGGTCCAGGAGACCCAGTACTTC	CASSLTGVQETQYF
TRBV9	NA	TRBJ1-1	TRBD1	TGTGCCAGCAGCGTGAATCCTACCGGGACAGGGGAGAACACTGAAGCTTTCTTT	CASSVNPTGTGENTEAFF
TRBV20-1	NA	TRBJ2-1	TRBD2	TGCAGTGCTTGCGGGAGACTGCAGTTCTTC	CSACGRLQFF
TRBV4-3	NA	TRBJ2-4	TRBD2	TGCGCCAGCAGCCCAACTAGCGGGACCCAAAACATTCAGTACTTC	CASSPTSGTQNIQYF
TRBV10-3	few	TRBJ1-1	NA	TGTGCCATCAGTGAATCTGACTCTGAAGCTTTCTTT	CAISESDSEAFF
TRBV15	few	TRBJ2-7	NA	TGTGCCACCAGCAGTGTTCCCGTGGCGAAGGGTCGCCCCTACGAGCAGTACTTC	CATSSVPVAKGRPYEQYF
TRBV2	NA	TRBJ2-1	TRBD2	TGTGCCAGCAGTCCCCAGGCGATAAGCGGGAGTACCTACAATGAGCAGTTCTTC	CASSPQAISGSTYNEQFF
TRBV7-9	many	TRBJ1-4	NA	TGTGCCAGCAGACCCCCGGCTCCAACTAATGAAAAACTGTTTTTT	CASRPPAPTNEKLFF
TRBV4-1	many	TRBJ2-7	TRBD1	TGCGCCAGCAGCCGGGACAGCCTCTACGAGCAGTACTTC	CASSRDSLYEQYF
TRBV29-1	few	TRBJ2-7	NA	TGCAGCGTTGAGGACTTAAGCTCCTACGAGCAGTACTTC	CSVEDLSSYEQYF
TRBV5-4	many	TRBJ1-2	NA	TGTGCCAGCAGACGAAGCGGGAGTAATGGCTACACCTTC	CASRRSGSNGYTF
TRBV3-1	NA	TRBJ2-3	TRBD2	TGTGCCAGCGACGGGGGGACTAGCCCCCATCATCTCACAGATACGCAGTATTTT	CASDGGTSPHHLTDTQYF
TRBV28	NA	TRBJ1-1	NA	TGTGCCAGCGGTGAGGGGGGGCTGGACACTGAAGCTTTCTTT	CASGEGGLDTEAFF
TRBV28	few	TRBJ2-7	TRBD2	TGTGCCAGCAGCCCTCCACGCCCGGGACTAGCGGCTCGTTTGTACGCCTACGAGCAGTACTTC	CASSPPRPGLAARLYAYEQYF
TRBV29-1	NA	TRBJ2-3	TRBD2	TGCAGCGTTGAAGGGACTAGCGGGAGTGTCGGCACAGATACGCAGTATTTT	CSVEGTSGSVGTDTQYF
TRBV28	NA	TRBJ1-6	NA	TGTGCCAGCAGTTTTCCCAGCAGAAGCTCCTATAATTCACCCCTCCACTTT	CASSFPSRSSYNSPLHF
TRBV12-3/TRBV12-4	many	TRBJ2-3	NA	TGTGCCAGCAGTCCCGTTATTAGCACAGATACGCAGTATTTT	CASSPVISTDTQYF